This T cell receptor (beta chain) derives from a study of blood T cell repertoires in COVID-19. Looking at the study overall: Samples of COVID-19 (acute and convalescent) were obtained from the United States, Italy and Spain. In each case, the material was cDNA or gDNA derived from T cells, B-cell-depleted T cells, or PBMCs.

Per the study methods: It was from reference gene primer amplification that nucleated cell counts were estimated. The method was immunoSEQ multiplex PCR; TCRdb's version includes in-frame clones alone and lacks a portion of them. V and J calls and clone size are as listed in that table; D and trimming were resolved from the DNA. The repertoire holds 140,000 to 150,000 clones, with over 80% as singletons. Specimen: peripheral blood. This clonotype was sampled from a man in his forties or fifties who had recovered from COVID-19.

The CDR3 nucleotides are TGTGCCAGCAGCCCCCCGACAGGGGGACATGGCTACACCTTC. Amino acids: CASSPPTGGHGYTF. The genes are TRBV5-4 and TRBJ1-2, with 9 bases fitting TRBD1. After removal of 4 bases from V and 6 bases from J, the junction contained 7 bases not matched to a gene. Germline-derived CDR1 and CDR2 are SGHNT and YYREEE (reference sequence). The CDR3 consists of 14 residues. The full variable domain, its missing parts supplied by reference TRBV5-4 and TRBJ1-2, is ETGVTQSPTHLIKTRGQQVTLRCSSQSGHNTVSWYQQALGQGPQFIFQYYREEENGRGNFPPRFSGLQFPNYSSELNVNALELDDSALYLCASSPPTGGHGYTFGSGTRLTVV.